A single sample gave rise to the 30 T cell receptor beta chains below, sequenced in a study of blood T cell repertoires in COVID-19. Clones were sequenced by immunoSEQ multiplex PCR, and TCRdb holds only the in-frame ones, with some missing. The table includes tens of thousands of clones, 65% to 85% detected once. The sequenced sample consisted of peripheral blood. All receptors derive from a woman aged 55-69 years with acute or convalescent COVID-19.

This clone was recorded once. This rearrangement joins TRBV29-1 to TRBJ1-4; TRBD1 might be the D (6 bases). Germline CDR1 reads SQVTM; CDR2 reads ANQGSEA. Trimming took 0 bases from V and 11 from J, leaving 13 bases between them. The CDR3 has 13 residues. CDR3 in amino acids: CSVEDPSGEKLFF. For the CDR3, the DNA is TGCAGCGTTGAAGATCCCTCAGGGGAGAAACTGTTTTTT.

The chain has TRBV5-1 and TRBJ2-5, with TRBD1 matching over 7 bases. Germline trimming cut 7 bases from V and 2 bases from J; bases unmatched to any gene: 11. This CDR3 region has 15 residues. Germline CDR1 and CDR2: SGHRS and YFSETQ. The CDR3 loop is CASGNTGDRQETQYF. The CDR3, as DNA: TGCGCCAGCGGGAACACAGGGGATAGGCAAGAGACCCAGTACTTC.

This clone was seen only once. The chain couples TRBV5-8 to TRBJ1-2; D remains ambiguous. The CDR3 covers 17 residues. Between the trimmed V and J ends, which lost 0 bases and 0 bases, there was a span of 15 bases. Germline CDR1 SGHTS, CDR2 YDEGEE. The CDR3 nucleotides are TGTGCCAGCAGCTTGGACAGCGGTGGATTGACTAACTATGGCTACACCTTC. Translating gives CASSLDSGGLTNYGYTF.

V gene TRBV28 combines with J gene TRBJ1-1; 8 nucleotides align to TRBD1. V shed 6 bases and J 10 bases; nucleotides not matched to a gene: 10. The CDR3 contains 13 residues. Germline V gives CDR1 MDHEN, CDR2 SYDVKM. The CDR3 protein is CASRITGGGAAFF. CDR3 in DNA: TGTGCCAGCAGAATCACAGGGGGAGGGGCAGCTTTCTTT.

V is TRBV5-1 and J is TRBJ1-1; tentative D call: TRBD1 (5 bases). With 2 bases removed from V and 4 bases from J, the gap between germline ends came to 9 bases. The length of the CDR3 is 13 residues. Per germline, CDR1 SGHRS and CDR2 YFSETQ. CDR3 sequence: CASSFRVATEAFF. The DNA for the CDR3 is TGCGCCAGCAGCTTCAGGGTTGCCACTGAAGCTTTCTTT.

This chain joins TRBV6-5 and TRBJ2-1; the match to TRBD2 covers 12 bases. With V trimmed by 8 bases and J by 8 bases, 7 bases remained unmatched. Germline V gives CDR1 MNHEY, CDR2 SVGAGI. The CDR3 consists of 14 residues. For the CDR3, the DNA is TGTGCCAGCGGTACTAGCGGGGGGATAGATGAGCAGTTCTTC. As protein: CASGTSGGIDEQFF.

The gene calls are TRBV6-1 and TRBJ2-7; no reliable D call. Germline V gives CDR1 MNHNS, CDR2 SASEGT. CDR3 size: 13 residues. The V gene lost 0 bases and the J gene lost 3 bases, with 6 bases spanning the gap. DNA for the CDR3: TGTGCCAGCAGTGAAGCTTACGGCTACGAGCAGTACGTC. Its translation: CASSEAYGYEQYV.

This clone appeared once. V and J are TRBV5-1 and TRBJ2-5; 8 nucleotides align to TRBD1. The CDR3 has 13 amino acids. Germline V CDR1 and CDR2: SGHRS, YFSETQ. With V trimmed by 4 bases and J by 5 bases, 4 bases remained unmatched. The CDR3 loop is CASSLTGAETQYF. CDR3 bases: TGCGCCAGCAGCCTGACAGGGGCGGAGACCCAGTACTTC.

Note on this clone: Other DNA sequences within the sample encode an identical CDR3. The chain has TRBV30 and TRBJ1-5, with D possibly TRBD1 on 5 matching bases. The CDR3 loop spans 15 amino acids. Germline V lookup: CDR1 GTSNPN, CDR2 SVGIG (reference sequence). V was trimmed by 0 bases and J by 1 base, leaving 10 bases between them. Written as DNA, the CDR3 is TGTGCCTGGAGTGTACTCGGGGGGAGCAATCAGCCCCAGCATTTT. Protein product: CAWSVLGGSNQPQHF.

The rearrangement links TRBV27 to TRBJ2-7; D perhaps matches TRBD2 (5 bases). Germline V lookup: CDR1 MNHEY, CDR2 SMNVEV (reference sequence). Trimming took 2 bases from V and 5 from J, leaving 10 bases between them. The CDR3 sequence is 13 residues long. CDR3 sequence: CASSLNPGNEQYF. The CDR3 DNA reads TGTGCCAGCAGTTTAAACCCGGGGAACGAGCAGTACTTC.

The chain joins TRBV7-2 to TRBJ1-2; 9 nucleotides align to TRBD1. The CDR3 is made up of 18 amino acids. Germline V gives CDR1 SGHTA, CDR2 FQGNSA. V shed 1 base and J 8 bases; nucleotides not matched to a gene: 17. This CDR3 reads CASSLVSGQGTSGGGYTF. The CDR3 nucleotides are TGTGCCAGCAGCTTAGTATCGGGACAGGGCACCTCCGGCGGGGGCTACACCTTC.

This chain connects TRBV30 to TRBJ2-1; TRBD1 aligns across 12 bases. The CDR3 runs 16 residues. The V gene's germline CDR1 is GTSNPN and CDR2 SVGIG (reference sequence). With 3 bases clipped from V and 9 bases from J, the junction kept 12 bases outside the gene matches. CDR3 sequence reads: CAWSSYPGTGGGEQFF. As DNA, the CDR3 is TGTGCCTGGAGCTCATATCCCGGGACAGGGGGCGGTGAGCAGTTCTTC.

V gene TRBV9 combines with J gene TRBJ2-7; D is uncertain. V shed 0 bases and J shed 6 bases, with 13 bases lying between them. CDR3 size: 14 residues. CDR1 SGDLS and CDR2 YYNGEE come from the germline V gene. This CDR3 is CASSVVSTGSEQYF. The CDR3 DNA reads TGTGCCAGCAGCGTAGTGAGCACCGGGTCCGAGCAGTACTTC.

The J gene is TRBJ2-7, the V gene TRBV21-1; the D call in the table, TRBD1, was not verified against the DNA. TRBV21-1 is tagged as a pseudogene. This CDR3 is 15 amino acids long. Written as DNA, the CDR3 is TGTGCCAGCAGCAATCGGGACAGGGGACTTTACGAGCAGTACTTC. Its translation: CASSNRDRGLYEQYF.

In this sample, this clone turned up once. The rearrangement joins TRBV28 to TRBJ2-7, with D possibly TRBD2 on 6 matching bases. The V end lost 1 base, the J end lost 3 bases, and 19 bases lay between the germline ends. In germline, CDR1 is MDHEN, CDR2 SYDVKM. The CDR3 length is 17 residues. This CDR3 reads CASSLYLRSRGGYEQYF. CDR3 in DNA: TGTGCCAGCAGTTTATATCTGCGTTCTCGGGGAGGCTACGAGCAGTACTTC.

The chain combines TRBV6-2 or TRBV6-3 with TRBJ2-3; maybe TRBD2 (5 bases). V dropped 5 bases and J dropped 2 bases, with 14 bases sitting between them. This CDR3 comprises 15 residues. Germline V CDR1 and CDR2: MNHEY, SVGEGT. CDR3 in amino acids: CASSDRTPDTDTQYF. The CDR3 DNA reads as TGTGCCAGCAGTGACCGGACTCCAGACACAGATACGCAGTATTTT.

This chain links TRBV19 with TRBJ1-6; TRBD1 might be the D (5 bases). CDR3 length: 13 residues. Trimming left V 5 bases short and J 9 bases short, with 11 bases between. CDR1 LNHDA and CDR2 SQIVND come from the germline V gene (reference sequence). The chain's CDR3 is CASSELGGSPLHF. For the CDR3, the DNA is TGTGCCAGTAGTGAGCTGGGGGGTTCACCCCTCCACTTT.

The V and J genes are TRBV5-1 and TRBJ2-1; maybe TRBD2 (6 bases). The CDR3 length is 14 residues. Looked up from germline, CDR1 is SGHRS and CDR2 is YFSETQ. Trimming cost V 2 bases and J 4 bases, with 10 bases left between them. The CDR3 DNA reads TGCGCCAGCAGCTTAGGGGCGGGATACAATGAGCAGTTCTTC. It codes for CASSLGAGYNEQFF. The whole variable domain, filled in from reference TRBV5-1 and TRBJ2-1, reads KAGVTQTPRYLIKTRGQQVTLSCSPISGHRSVSWYQQTPGQGLQFLFEYFSETQRNKGNFPGRFSGRQFSNSRSEMNVSTLELGDSALYLCASSLGAGYNEQFFGPGTRLTVL.

The V and J genes are TRBV29-1 and TRBJ1-1; 8 bases match TRBD1. The trim removed 5 bases at V and 4 bases at J, leaving 0 bases unmatched. This CDR3 has 11 residues. Germline V gene data show CDR1 as SQVTM and CDR2 as ANQGSEA. For the CDR3, the DNA is TGCAGCGTTACAGGGGGCACTGAAGCTTTCTTT. Protein sequence: CSVTGGTEAFF. Together with reference TRBV29-1 and TRBJ1-1, the CDR3 gives the full variable domain: SAVISQKPSRDICQRGTSLTIQCQVDSQVTMMFWYRQQPGQSLTLIATANQGSEATYESGFVIDKFPISRPNLTFSTLTVSNMSPEDSSIYLCSVTGGTEAFFGQGTRLTVV.

The chain has TRBV24-1 and TRBJ2-5; possible D gene TRBD1, 6 bases. Germline V gene lookup returns CDR1 KGHDR and CDR2 SFDVKD. The CDR3 is 14 amino acids. Trimming took 3 bases from V and 6 from J, leaving 13 bases between them. The CDR3 spells CATSDPGQRQTQYF. In nucleotides, the CDR3 is TGTGCCACCAGTGATCCCGGACAGAGACAGACCCAGTACTTC.

In this sample, this clone turned up many times. The chain carries TRBV3-1 (or the pseudogene TRBV3-2) and TRBJ1-2, with D tentatively TRBD1 (6 bases). There are 14 residues in the CDR3. Germline-derived CDR1 and CDR2 are LGHDT and YNNKEL (reference sequence). Trimming left V 3 bases short and J 5 bases short, with 13 bases between. The CDR3 here is CASSQSRGEYGYTF. The CDR3 bases are TGTGCCAGCAGCCAGAGCAGGGGTGAATATGGCTACACCTTC.

The chain combines TRBV7-2 with TRBJ2-1, with a possible D match to TRBD2 (9 bases). Deletions cut 5 bases from V and 8 bases from J, with 16 bases between. This CDR3 has 14 residues. Germline V gene lookup returns CDR1 SGHTA and CDR2 FQGNSA. CDR3 in amino acids: CASSVSGGQDEQFF. CDR3 coding DNA: TGTGCCAGCAGCGTTAGCGGGGGACAGGATGAGCAGTTCTTC.

The DNA for the CDR3 is TGTGCCAGCAGCTTATCCACGGGGAACACCGGGGAGCTGTTTTTT. Amino acids: CASSLSTGNTGELFF. The V gene is TRBV7-2, the J gene TRBJ2-2; D gene ambiguous. Trimming shortened V by 2 bases and J by 1 base, and 8 bases separated the two germline ends. The CDR3 is 15 residues long. Germline CDR1 and CDR2: SGHTA and FQGNSA.

The genes are TRBV15 and TRBJ1-6, with 8 bases fitting TRBD1. CDR3 length: 15 amino acids. Trimming at V came to 1 base and at J to 7 bases, leaving 3 bases not matched to a gene. Per germline, CDR1 LNHNV and CDR2 YYDKDF (reference sequence). The CDR3 reads CATSRGTGRNSPLHF. In DNA, the CDR3 is TGTGCCACCAGCAGAGGGACAGGGAGGAATTCACCCCTCCACTTT. Using reference TRBV15 and TRBJ1-6 for the parts outside the CDR3, the full variable domain is DAMVIQNPRYQVTQFGKPVTLSCSQTLNHNVMYWYQQKSSQAPKLLFHYYDKDFNNEADTPDNFQSRRPNTSFCFLDIRSPGLGDTAMYLCATSRGTGRNSPLHFGNGTRLTVT.

The chain couples TRBV6-1 to TRBJ1-5, with D unclear. Germline values: CDR1 MNHNS, CDR2 SASEGT. The CDR3 runs to 14 residues. Trimming took 1 base from V and 1 from J, leaving 5 bases between them. This CDR3 is CASSEGRSNQPQHF. The CDR3 coding sequence is TGTGCCAGCAGTGAAGGCAGGAGCAATCAGCCCCAGCATTTT.

This clone was detected many times. This same CDR3 is encoded by further DNA sequences in the sample. Written as DNA, the CDR3 is TGCGCCAGCAGCCAAGCACTACAGGGGGACTATGGCTACACCTTC. This gives the protein CASSQALQGDYGYTF. This chain uses TRBV4-3 with TRBJ1-2, with 8 nucleotides matching TRBD1. CDR1 LGHNA and CDR2 YSLEER come from the germline V gene. This CDR3 has 15 amino acids. V trimming: 1 base; J trimming: 3 bases; junction bases outside the gene matches: 4.

The J gene is TRBJ2-7, the V gene TRBV30, with 7 nucleotides matching TRBD1. Per the germline V gene, CDR1 is GTSNPN and CDR2 is SVGIG (reference sequence). This CDR3 region has 12 residues. Germline trimming cut 5 bases from V and 7 bases from J; bases unmatched to any gene: 8. CDR3 coding DNA: TGTGCCTGGGACGAGGGGGCTGGTGAGCAGTACGTC. Translation gives CAWDEGAGEQYV.

V usage is TRBV19 and J usage is TRBJ1-5; no reliable D call. CDR3 length: 14 residues. Germline-derived CDR1 and CDR2 are LNHDA and SQIVND (reference sequence). V was pared by 3 bases and J by 7 bases, with 13 bases between. CDR3 sequence: CASSMAGFEQPQHF. For the CDR3, the DNA is TGTGCCAGTAGTATGGCCGGGTTTGAGCAGCCCCAGCATTTT.

The chain recombines TRBV24-1 with TRBJ1-4; 10 bases agree with TRBD1. The V segment lost 4 bases and the J segment 8 bases; nucleotides outside the gene matches: 9. Germline V gene data show CDR1 as KGHDR and CDR2 as SFDVKD. The CDR3 length is 16 residues. CDR3 coding DNA: TGTGCCACCAGTGACGTCGGACAGGGGGGAGGAGAAAAACTGTTTTTT. Its translation is CATSDVGQGGGEKLFF.

The chain employs TRBV30 and TRBJ1-6; the D is unclear. The CDR3 sequence is 17 residues long. Trimming took off 1 base at V and 3 bases at J, with 16 bases between the two ends. The germline CDR1 and CDR2 sequences are GTSNPN and SVGIG (reference sequence). The CDR3 nucleotides read TGTGCCTGGAGTGGAAACAAAATCACCGTCTATAATTCACCCCTCCACTTT. It specifies CAWSGNKITVYNSPLHF. The variable domain in full, completed from reference TRBV30 and TRBJ1-6, reads SQTIHQWPATLVQPVGSPLSLECTVEGTSNPNLYWYRQAAGRGLQLLFYSVGIGQISSEVPQNLSASRPQDRQFILSSKKLLLSDSGFYLCAWSGNKITVYNSPLHFGNGTRLTVT.